The 30 T cell receptor beta chains in this list originate from one sample, sequenced in a study of neoadjuvant nivolumab and ipilimumab in lung cancer. Using immunoSEQ multiplex PCR, the repertoire was profiled, and TCRdb retains in-frame clones only, with some absent. The sample has about 9,000 clones, approximately 77% seen once. The source material was tumor tissue, sampled after neoadjuvant nivolumab, alone or with ipilimumab, at or shortly before surgery. These receptor sequences come from an adult with non-small cell lung cancer.

In its sample, this clone was seen a few times. The chain is built from TRBV2 and TRBJ2-6; no reliable D call. The ends were cut back, 8 bases at V and 4 bases at J, with 15 bases in the middle. The CDR3 has 15 amino acids. In germline, CDR1 is SNHLY, CDR2 FYNNEI. CDR3 amino acids: CASAAFPTGANVLTF. The CDR3 bases are TGTGCCAGCGCGGCCTTCCCGACGGGGGCCAACGTCCTGACTTTC.

The V gene is TRBV5-6, the J gene TRBJ2-7; D is perhaps TRBD2 (6 bases). Trimming stripped 1 base from V and 5 bases from J, with 16 bases between. The V gene's germline CDR1 is SGHDT and CDR2 YYEEEE. This CDR3 region has 15 residues. The CDR3 reads CASSLYTGVGHEQYF. In DNA, the CDR3 is TGTGCCAGCAGCTTGTACACGGGAGTAGGCCACGAGCAGTACTTC.

This chain links TRBV30 with TRBJ2-1; no clear D. CDR1 is GTSNPN, CDR2 SVGIG, per germline (reference sequence). The CDR3 has 12 residues. Trimming left V 2 bases short and J 2 bases short, with 4 bases between. CDR3 in amino acids: CAWSQTYNEQFF. The CDR3 DNA reads TGTGCCTGGAGTCAAACCTACAATGAGCAGTTCTTC.

The chain combines TRBV2 with TRBJ1-5; D gene uncertain. V lost 2 bases and J lost 5, with 10 bases in between. This CDR3 region has 14 residues. Germline CDR1 SNHLY, CDR2 FYNNEI. The CDR3 protein is CASSELGGHQPQHF. The CDR3 DNA follows: TGTGCCAGCAGTGAATTAGGAGGGCATCAGCCCCAGCATTTT.

The V gene is TRBV27, the J gene TRBJ2-3; no definite D call. This CDR3 has 12 amino acids. CDR1 and CDR2 from the germline V gene are MNHEY and SMNVEV (reference sequence). Trimming cost V 2 bases and J 5 bases, with 5 bases left between them. The CDR3: CASSLLGDTQYF. The CDR3 DNA sequence: TGTGCCAGCAGTTTACTCGGAGATACGCAGTATTTT.

The chain has TRBV30 and TRBJ2-7; D gene ambiguous. The V gene's germline CDR1 is GTSNPN and CDR2 SVGIG (reference sequence). The V gene lost 3 bases and the J gene lost 2 bases, with 5 bases spanning the gap. The CDR3 has 11 amino acids. CDR3 sequence reads: CAWSPAYEQYF. The CDR3, as DNA: TGTGCCTGGAGCCCAGCCTACGAGCAGTACTTC.

The count of this clone is one. This chain connects TRBV11-2 to TRBJ1-2; D is unclear. CDR3 length: 12 amino acids. Germline loops: CDR1 SGHAT, CDR2 FQNNGV. With 7 bases removed from V and 4 bases from J, the gap between germline ends came to 10 bases. CDR3 in DNA: TGTGCCAGCACCATAAGTCCCTATGGCTACACCTTC. It yields the protein CASTISPYGYTF.

The chain couples TRBV10-1 to TRBJ1-1; TRBD1 agrees at 8 bases. The germline CDR1 and CDR2 sequences are WNHNN and SYGVQD (reference sequence). CDR3 length equals 14 residues. The V segment lost 4 bases and the J segment 3 bases; nucleotides outside the gene matches: 4. CDR3 bases: TGCGCCAGCAGTGGGACAGGGCGTTACACTGAAGCTTTCTTT. Translating gives CASSGTGRYTEAFF.

This chain links TRBV6-5 with TRBJ1-1; 8 bases line up with TRBD1. The germline gives CDR1 MNHEY, CDR2 SVGAGI. With 5 bases clipped from V and 5 bases from J, the junction kept 4 bases outside the gene matches. The CDR3 has 13 residues. CDR3 bases: TGTGCCAGCAGTAACAGGGGGGATACTGAAGCTTTCTTT. Translating gives CASSNRGDTEAFF.

The chain couples TRBV7-9 to TRBJ2-2, with 10 bases that match TRBD2. The junction had 7 bases not matched to a gene; V was cut back by 8 bases and J by 1 base. The CDR3 loop spans 16 amino acids. Germline lookup yields CDR1 SEHNR and CDR2 FQNEAQ (reference sequence). Here the CDR3 reads CASATGTSENTGELFF. CDR3 nucleotides: TGTGCCAGCGCCACCGGGACTAGCGAGAACACCGGGGAGCTGTTTTTT. The variable domain in full, completed from reference TRBV7-9 and TRBJ2-2, reads DTGVSQNPRHKITKRGQNVTFRCDPISEHNRLYWYRQTLGQGPEFLTYFQNEAQLEKSRLLSDRFSAERPKGSFSTLEIQRTEQGDSAMYLCASATGTSENTGELFFGEGSRLTVL.

The chain links TRBV29-1 to TRBJ2-3; D gene uncertain. Between the trimmed V and J ends, which lost 5 bases and 6 bases, there was a span of 18 bases. This CDR3 spans 14 amino acids. Germline V gene sequence: CDR1 SQVTM, CDR2 ANQGSEA. The CDR3 here is CSVLPLKRADTQYF. CDR3 DNA sequence: TGCAGCGTTCTTCCCCTCAAACGGGCTGATACGCAGTATTTT.

The chain carries TRBV7-6 and TRBJ1-1, with D perhaps matching TRBD1 (5 bases). The CDR3 is 12 residues long. V lost 8 bases and J lost 3, with 10 bases in between. The germline gives CDR1 SGHVS, CDR2 FNYEAQ. The CDR3 here is CASGGEYTEAFF. The CDR3 DNA reads TGTGCCAGCGGGGGGGAATACACTGAAGCTTTCTTT.

This clone was found a few times. The chain links TRBV28 to TRBJ2-7; 9 bases map to TRBD2. The CDR3 has 17 amino acids. CDR1 and CDR2 (germline): MDHEN, SYDVKM. J gave up 1 base and V 3 bases, and 10 bases lay outside the gene matches. The CDR3 here is CASSFSGRGSRSYEQYF. Here the CDR3 DNA reads TGTGCCAGCAGTTTTAGCGGGAGAGGAAGTAGGTCCTACGAGCAGTACTTC.

V gene TRBV10-2 combines with J gene TRBJ2-7; D is possibly TRBD1 (7 bases). The V and J ends lost 6 bases and 5 bases respectively, with 17 bases between them. This CDR3 spans 14 amino acids. Per the germline V gene, CDR1 is WSHSY and CDR2 is SAAADI. In nucleotides, the CDR3 is TGCGCCAGCAGGGGGCAGGGGGGAAAAGACGAGCAGTACTTC. Translation: CASRGQGGKDEQYF.

The gene calls are TRBV7-9 and TRBJ2-2, with 8 bases lining up with TRBD1. Per germline, CDR1 SEHNR and CDR2 FQNEAQ (reference sequence). CDR3 length: 14 amino acids. Trimming took 8 bases from V and 4 from J; bases not matched to a gene: 6. CDR3 DNA sequence: TGTGCCAGCGGGGCAGGGGGCTTCACCGGGGAGCTGTTTTTT. Encoded protein: CASGAGGFTGELFF.

This clone showed up just a few times. The chain is built from TRBV4-1 and TRBJ2-2, with 7 bases matching TRBD2. The CDR3 is 16 amino acids. The V segment lost 4 bases and the J segment 5 bases; nucleotides outside the gene matches: 10. Germline V gene data show CDR1 as MGHRA and CDR2 as YSYEKL. This CDR3 is CASSPVIAGTTGELFF. As DNA, the CDR3 is TGCGCCAGCAGCCCTGTTATAGCGGGTACAACCGGGGAGCTGTTTTTT.

V and J are TRBV6-4 and TRBJ2-3, with 9 bases that match TRBD2. Germline values: CDR1 MRHNA, CDR2 SNTAGT. The CDR3 extends over 16 amino acids. Trimming removed 2 bases from V and 2 bases from J; junction bases left unmatched: 5. CDR3 in DNA: TGTGCCAGCAGTGACGGGACTAGCTCTGACACAGATACGCAGTATTTT. As protein: CASSDGTSSDTDTQYF.

This clone was seen just once. CDR3 nucleotides: TGTGCCAGCAGCCCAAAAGGACAGTCCTACGAGCAGTACTTC. Protein sequence: CASSPKGQSYEQYF. This chain uses TRBV9 with TRBJ2-7; D is possibly TRBD1 (6 bases). Deletions cut 4 bases from V and 1 base from J, with 12 bases between. There are 14 residues in the CDR3. From germline, CDR1 is SGDLS and CDR2 YYNGEE.

The rearrangement joins TRBV11-3 to TRBJ2-6, with a weak D call TRBD1 (5 bases). The CDR3 totals 14 residues. Germline CDR1 SGHNT, CDR2 YENEEA. Trimming removed 6 bases from V and 1 base from J, with 7 bases in between. CDR3 residues: CASSQGSGANVLTF. The CDR3 DNA follows: TGTGCCAGCAGTCAGGGTTCTGGGGCCAACGTCCTGACTTTC.

The rearrangement joins TRBV6-5 to TRBJ2-5; 9 bases align to TRBD1. J lost 0 bases, V lost 0 bases, and 2 bases had no gene match. Germline loops: CDR1 MNHEY, CDR2 SVGAGI. The CDR3 is 16 residues long. CDR3 sequence: CASSYSGTGYQETQYF. CDR3 nucleotides: TGTGCCAGCAGTTACTCAGGGACAGGGTACCAAGAGACCCAGTACTTC.

CDR3 amino acids: CASSHGGNTEAFF. The CDR3 coding sequence is TGCGCCAGCAGCCACGGGGGGAACACTGAAGCTTTCTTT. The J gene is TRBJ1-1, the V gene TRBV4-1; tentatively, D is TRBD1 (5 bases). Germline-derived CDR1 and CDR2 are MGHRA and YSYEKL. V was cut by 3 bases and J by 1 base, with 6 bases left in between. The CDR3 is made up of 13 amino acids.

The rearrangement joins TRBV13 to TRBJ2-5; 7 bases agree with TRBD2. Trimming removed 5 bases from V and 4 bases from J; junction bases left unmatched: 7. Germline CDR1 is PRHDT and CDR2 is FYEKMQ (reference sequence). CDR3 length: 14 amino acids. The CDR3 DNA sequence: TGTGCCAGCAGCCCCACTAGCGTCGGAGAGACCCAGTACTTC. It yields the protein CASSPTSVGETQYF.

This clone has just one count. V is TRBV5-6 and J is TRBJ2-3; the D is unclear. The germline CDR1 and CDR2 sequences are SGHDT and YYEEEE. The CDR3 is 12 residues long. V was shortened by 4 bases and J by 3 bases, with 6 bases between the two germline ends. In DNA, the CDR3 is TGTGCCAGCAGCCGTCGAACAGATACGCAGTATTTT. Its translation: CASSRRTDTQYF.

The chain uses TRBV7-6 and TRBJ1-1; 7 bases map to TRBD1. The germline gives CDR1 SGHVS, CDR2 FNYEAQ. The CDR3 covers 15 residues. V lost 4 bases and J lost 5; bases outside the gene matches: 10. The CDR3 DNA sequence: TGTGCCAGCAGCTCCCCAGGGGGTAGAGAGACTGAAGCTTTCTTT. Amino acids: CASSSPGGRETEAFF.

The chain recombines TRBV30 with TRBJ2-1, with a weak D call TRBD2 (5 bases). From germline, CDR1 is GTSNPN and CDR2 SVGIG (reference sequence). With 3 bases removed from V and 6 bases from J, the gap between germline ends came to 9 bases. The CDR3 has 12 residues. CDR3 nucleotide sequence: TGTGCCTGGAGCTCTAGCCGCAATGAGCAGTTCTTC. Its protein product is CAWSSSRNEQFF.

The chain joins TRBV11-3 to TRBJ2-1, with D tentatively TRBD2 (6 bases). Germline CDR1 reads SGHNT; CDR2 reads YENEEA. The CDR3 contains 15 residues. Trimming cost V 0 bases and J 3 bases, with 9 bases left between them. The CDR3 bases are TGTGCCAGCAGCTTAGACGCGGAGGGCTACAATGAGCAGTTCTTC. Encoded protein: CASSLDAEGYNEQFF.

This sequence joins TRBV28 and TRBJ2-3; 8 bases line up with TRBD2. The J segment lost 0 bases and the V segment lost 5 bases, leaving 10 bases of the junction unmatched. The CDR3 extends over 17 amino acids. Germline CDR1 is MDHEN and CDR2 is SYDVKM. The CDR3 DNA reads TGTGCCAGCAGTGGAGGAGGATCTAGCGGGAGCACAGATACGCAGTATTTT. Translated, it gives CASSGGGSSGSTDTQYF.

The sample holds a few counts of this clone. The V and J genes are TRBV4-2 and TRBJ2-7; TRBD1 agrees at 8 bases. Germline V gives CDR1 LGHNA, CDR2 YNFKEQ. The CDR3 runs 16 residues. V lost 0 bases and J lost 6; bases outside the gene matches: 10. The chain's CDR3 is CASSQDPGTGPTEQYF. The CDR3 DNA follows: TGTGCCAGCAGCCAAGATCCGGGGACAGGCCCCACCGAGCAGTACTTC.

The chain employs TRBV2 and TRBJ2-2, with D uncertain. The CDR3 extends over 13 amino acids. Germline-derived CDR1 and CDR2 are SNHLY and FYNNEI. The ends were cut back, 7 bases at V and 4 bases at J, with 10 bases in the middle. The DNA of the CDR3 is TGTGCCAGCAAAGGTCCTAGCACCGGGGAGCTGTTTTTT. It is translated as CASKGPSTGELFF. Full variable domain (missing parts from reference TRBV2 and TRBJ2-2): EPEVTQTPSHQVTQMGQEVILRCVPISNHLYFYWYRQILGQKVEFLVSFYNNEISEKSEIFDDQFSVERPDGSNFTLKIRSTKLEDSAMYFCASKGPSTGELFFGEGSRLTVL.

The chain has TRBV5-6 and TRBJ1-4; D call uncertain. There are 16 residues in the CDR3. V lost 3 bases, J lost 3 bases, and 15 bases lay in between. Germline values: CDR1 SGHDT, CDR2 YYEEEE. The CDR3 coding sequence is TGTGCCAGCAGCTCACACTCCCGCGCACCTAATGAAAAACTGTTTTTT. Residues: CASSSHSRAPNEKLFF.